A selection of T cell receptor beta chains follows, all from one sample in a study of blood T cell repertoires in COVID-19. TCRdb's table, derived via immunoSEQ multiplex PCR, lists solely in-frame clones and lacks some. The sample contains hundreds of thousands of clones, 90% of which appear only once. Sequencing input: peripheral blood. Every receptor here comes from a woman aged 18-29 years with acute or convalescent COVID-19. CDR3s include the opening cysteine and the closing phenylalanine or tryptophan. D genes are given only for firm matches. Rows may omit the clone size; those that give it use once, few, many or a size class.

clone_size,v_call,j_call,d_call,cdr3_length,cdr3_aa,cdr3_nt
NA,TRBV5-1,TRBJ1-2,NA,14,CASSLGQNFYGYTF,TGCGCCAGCAGCTTGGGACAGAACTTCTATGGCTACACCTTC
NA,TRBV4-3,TRBJ2-7,NA,15,CASSQGGTPSYEQYF,TGCGCCAGCAGCCAAGGGGGGACACCGTCCTACGAGCAGTACTTT
NA,TRBV7-9,TRBJ1-1,NA,15,CASSQRTAMNTEAFF,TGTGCCAGCAGCCAACGGACAGCCATGAACACTGAAGCTTTCTTT
once,TRBV11-3,TRBJ1-1,NA,13,CASSLGQYTEAFF,TGTGCCAGCAGCTTAGGACAGTACACTGAAGCTTTCTTT
NA,TRBV7-3,TRBJ2-3,NA,14,CASSLAGNPDTQYF,TGTGCCAGCAGCTTAGCAGGAAACCCAGATACGCAGTATTTT
NA,TRBV27,TRBJ2-1,TRBD1,14,CASSLLDRGGEQFF,TGTGCCAGCAGTTTATTGGACAGGGGTGGTGAGCAGTTCTTC
once,TRBV18,TRBJ1-2,NA,15,CASSPRGQGDYGYTF,TGTGCCAGCTCACCACGGGGACAAGGGGACTATGGCTACACCTTC
once,TRBV12-5,TRBJ1-2,NA,15,CASGSLKSNPPGYTF,TGTGCTAGTGGCTCACTGAAGTCCAACCCTCCGGGCTACACCTTC
NA,TRBV4-2,TRBJ2-5,TRBD2,16,CASSQDGASGKETQYF,TGTGCCAGCAGCCAAGATGGGGCTAGCGGCAAAGAGACCCAGTACTTC
NA,TRBV24-1,TRBJ1-4,NA,16,CATSEGSGAYNEKLFF,TGTGCCACCAGTGAGGGTTCAGGGGCCTATAATGAAAAACTGTTTTTT
NA,TRBV2,TRBJ1-6,NA,14,CASNNRDGNSPLHF,TGTGCCAGCAATAACAGGGACGGTAATTCACCCCTCCACTTT
NA,TRBV27,TRBJ1-5,TRBD1,14,CASSSTGVAQPQHF,TGTGCCAGCAGTTCGACAGGGGTGGCTCAGCCCCAGCATTTT
NA,TRBV10-1,TRBJ1-1,TRBD1,15,CASRVPGQPNTEAFF,TGCGCCAGCAGAGTACCGGGACAGCCGAACACTGAAGCTTTCTTT
once,TRBV7-2,TRBJ1-1,TRBD1,16,CASSPQGARSPTEAFF,TGTGCCAGCAGTCCACAGGGGGCGCGATCGCCAACTGAAGCTTTCTTT
few,TRBV11-1,TRBJ2-7,TRBD1,15,CASRRDRDGSYEQYF,TGTGCCAGCAGAAGGGACAGGGATGGCTCCTACGAGCAGTACTTC
NA,TRBV4-3,TRBJ1-6,NA,17,CASSQDRRASSGSPLHF,TGCGCCAGCAGCCAAGATCGTCGTGCGTCGAGTGGTTCACCCCTCCACTTT
once,TRBV10-3,TRBJ1-1,NA,13,CAISDRTNTEAFF,TGTGCCATCAGCGACAGGACGAACACTGAAGCTTTCTTT
NA,TRBV29-1,TRBJ1-2,NA,14,CSVAYRERNYGYTF,TGCAGCGTTGCGTACAGGGAAAGGAACTATGGCTACACCTTC
NA,TRBV12-5,TRBJ1-5,NA,15,CASGLSRDSNQPQHF,TGTGCTAGTGGCCTTTCCCGGGATAGCAATCAGCCCCAGCATTTT
NA,TRBV3-1/TRBV3-2,TRBJ1-2,TRBD1,15,CASSQDDRVGYGYTF,TGTGCCAGCAGCCAAGACGACAGGGTGGGCTATGGCTACACCTTC
NA,TRBV10-3,TRBJ1-2,NA,12,CAISTENYGYTF,TGTGCCATCAGTACAGAGAACTATGGCTACACCTTC
NA,TRBV30,TRBJ1-1,TRBD1,14,CASFSGTENTEAFF,TGTGCCTCCTTTTCTGGGACAGAAAACACTGAAGCTTTCTTT
NA,TRBV11-2,TRBJ2-7,NA,11,CASSLIDEQYF,TGTGCCAGCAGCTTAATCGACGAGCAGTACTTC
NA,TRBV30,TRBJ1-3,NA,16,CAWSVRQRLSGNTIYF,TGTGCCTGGAGTGTACGACAGCGCCTCTCTGGAAACACCATATATTTT
NA,TRBV5-6,TRBJ1-1,NA,15,CASSLAGHLNTEAFF,TGTGCCAGCAGCTTGGCAGGACACTTGAACACTGAAGCTTTCTTT
once,TRBV6-6,TRBJ1-4,NA,14,CASSYSQTNEKLFF,TGTGCCAGCAGTTACTCCCAGACAAATGAAAAACTGTTTTTT
NA,TRBV7-2,TRBJ2-3,TRBD2,19,CASSLVYLAGGFDTDTQYF,TGTGCCAGCAGCTTAGTATACCTAGCGGGGGGTTTTGACACAGATACGCAGTATTTT